These 9 T cell receptor beta chains were all obtained from the same sample, sequenced in a study of read filtering for tumor transcriptome and immune sequencing. This library used 300 to 450 ng RNA and molecular barcoded adaptors spanning alpha/delta and beta/gamma chains. Each CDR3 protein gets one entry after TCRdb re-called the reads with MiXCR. The data contain around 65,000 distinct CDR3 sequences, around 21% of them seen just once; the ten biggest clones take up over 12%. Sequencing was carried out using a population of CD138-negative cells sorted from bone marrow. The source is a donor at least 40 years old with multiple myeloma.

This clonotype has ten or more counts. The chain carries TRBV6-5 and TRBJ1-2; D remains ambiguous. This CDR3 has 14 amino acids. Deletions cut 5 bases from V and 4 bases from J, with 14 bases between. Germline V CDR1 and CDR2: MNHEY, SVGAGI. The CDR3 DNA reads TGTGCCAGCAGTCTCACACAGAGCTCCTATGGCTACACCTTC. Its protein is CASSLTQSSYGYTF.

In its sample, this clonotype was seen many times. V is TRBV6-2 or TRBV6-3 and J is TRBJ2-1, with 11 positions matching TRBD2. CDR3 size: 18 residues. V lost 4 bases and J lost 0; bases outside the gene matches: 8. CDR1 is MNHEY, CDR2 SVGEGT, per germline. The CDR3 DNA reads TGTGCCAGCAGTTCGGTAGCGGGGGGGGGGAGCTCCTACAATGAGCAGTTCTTC. Amino acids: CASSSVAGGGSSYNEQFF.

The sample holds a few counts of this clonotype. The V gene is TRBV15, the J gene TRBJ2-2; 9 nucleotides match TRBD2. CDR1 LNHNV and CDR2 YYDKDF come from the germline V gene (reference sequence). The CDR3 is 17 amino acids. Unmatched junction bases numbered 7, after V lost 0 bases and J lost 5 bases. DNA of the CDR3: TGTGCCACCAGCAGAGATCCGATAGCGGGAGTAACCGGGGAGCTGTTTTTT. Its translation is CATSRDPIAGVTGELFF.

The sample holds a few counts of this clonotype. The chain uses TRBV3-1 and TRBJ2-2; D remains ambiguous. V was clipped by 4 bases and J by 6 bases, with 3 bases between them. CDR1 and CDR2 (germline): LGHDT, YNNKEL (reference sequence). The CDR3 is 11 amino acids. In DNA form, the CDR3 reads TGTGCCAGCAGCCGCCCCGGGGAGCTGTTTTTT. This sequence encodes CASSRPGELFF.

This clonotype occurred many times. The chain recombines TRBV19 with TRBJ2-1; 7 bases agree with TRBD2. J gave up 6 bases and V 8 bases, and 13 bases lay outside the gene matches. The CDR3 has 15 amino acids. Per germline, CDR1 LNHDA and CDR2 SQIVND (reference sequence). In DNA form, the CDR3 reads TGTGCCAGTGGTGGGGCGGGAGCGTACTCCAATGAGCAGTTCTTC. Translated: CASGGAGAYSNEQFF.

V and J are TRBV7-8 and TRBJ1-5, with D maybe TRBD1 (6 bases). With 5 bases removed from V and 11 bases from J, the gap between germline ends came to 13 bases. The CDR3 loop spans 12 amino acids. Germline CDR1 and CDR2: SGHVS and FQNEAQ. Here the CDR3 DNA reads TGTGCCAGCAGCCCCACAGGGTGGGCCCAGCATTTT. It encodes CASSPTGWAQHF.

This clonotype appeared many times. The genes are TRBV29-1 and TRBJ1-1; D not certain. The V gene's germline CDR1 is SQVTM and CDR2 ANQGSEA. V was clipped by 5 bases and J by 8 bases, with 12 bases between them. This CDR3 spans 11 amino acids. CDR3 residues: CSVRPAREAFF. CDR3 nucleotides: TGCAGCGTTCGGCCAGCGAGGGAAGCTTTCTTT.

This clonotype was counted many times. With a much larger clone just one base away, this may be a read error. The V and J genes are TRBV6-5 and TRBJ2-1; D is perhaps TRBD1 or TRBD2 (5 bases each). CDR1 is MNHEY and CDR2 is SVGAGI in the germline V gene. CDR3 length: 15 residues. V shed 5 bases and J shed 2 bases, with 13 bases lying between them. CDR3 in DNA: TGTGCCAGCAGTCCACTGGGACGTACCTACAATGAGCAGTTCTTC. Its protein product is CASSPLGRTYNEQFF.

Many counts were recorded for this clonotype. The chain uses TRBV11-3 and TRBJ1-1; D gene ambiguous. The length of the CDR3 is 15 residues. V lost 4 bases and J 0 bases, leaving 12 bases between the germline ends. CDR1 is SGHNT and CDR2 is YENEEA in the germline V gene. CDR3 residues: CASSYRTVMNTEAFF. In nucleotides, the CDR3 is TGTGCCAGCAGCTACCGGACCGTCATGAACACTGAAGCTTTCTTT.